The 10 T cell receptor beta chains reported below all come from one sample, sequenced in a study of metastatic and nonmetastatic thyroid tumors. None of the patients had undergone any treatment ahead of thyroid surgery. TCRdb reprocessed the PCR reads using MiXCR. Of about 20,000 clones listed, roughly 20% were seen once; the top ten hold about 8.1%. The sequenced sample was adjacent normal tissue. Receptor source: a female donor with papillary thyroid cancer or a benign thyroid nodule (not recorded which). Some clones in this sample may be carry-over from other donors' samples.

The chain uses TRBV9 and TRBJ2-3; D is possibly TRBD1 (6 bases). The germline gives CDR1 SGDLS, CDR2 YYNGEE. The CDR3 covers 16 residues. The V gene lost 4 bases and the J gene lost 2 bases, with 17 bases spanning the gap. The CDR3 sequence is CASSPGGRALTDTQYF. Here the CDR3 DNA reads TGTGCCAGCAGCCCTGGGGGCAGGGCCCTCACAGATACGCAGTATTTT. Full variable domain (outside the CDR3, taken from reference TRBV9 and TRBJ2-3): DSGVTQTPKHLITATGQRVTLRCSPRSGDLSVYWYQQSLDQGLQFLIQYYNGEERAKGNILERFSAQQFPDLHSELNLSSLELGDSALYFCASSPGGRALTDTQYFGPGTRLTVL.

The CDR3 is CASSLGRESSYEQYF. The CDR3 DNA sequence: TGCGCCAGCAGCTTGGGGCGGGAGAGTTCCTACGAGCAGTACTTC. The chain has TRBV5-1 and TRBJ2-7; 7 bases agree with TRBD2. CDR1 and CDR2 from the germline V gene are SGHRS and YFSETQ. The V segment lost 0 bases and the J segment 1 base; nucleotides outside the gene matches: 4. CDR3 length equals 15 residues. The full variable domain, in which reference TRBV5-1 and TRBJ2-7 provide the parts outside the CDR3, is KAGVTQTPRYLIKTRGQQVTLSCSPISGHRSVSWYQQTPGQGLQFLFEYFSETQRNKGNFPGRFSGRQFSNSRSEMNVSTLELGDSALYLCASSLGRESSYEQYFGPGTRLTVT.

A note on this clone: The junction shows a germline mismatch at one end, possibly a read error. Written as DNA, the CDR3 is TGCAGTGCTAGACGCAATCGGGTGAGGATCGACGAGCAGTACTTT. This translates into CSARRNRVRIDEQYF. This sequence joins TRBV20-1 and TRBJ2-7; D uncertain. There are 15 residues in the CDR3. The germline CDR1 and CDR2 sequences are DFQATT and SNEGSKA (reference sequence).

Only a few counts were recorded for this clone. The rearrangement joins TRBV20-1 to TRBJ1-1; D might be TRBD1 (5 bases). This CDR3 spans 14 amino acids. The V end was cut by 0 bases, the J end by 1 base, with 9 bases between. Germline V lookup: CDR1 DFQATT, CDR2 SNEGSKA (reference sequence). CDR3 region: CSARDDRGNTEAFF. As DNA, the CDR3 is TGCAGTGCTAGAGATGATAGGGGGAACACTGAAGCTTTCTTT.

A few counts support this clone. The gene calls are TRBV12-3 or TRBV12-4 and TRBJ1-4; D remains unclear. The V gene lost 6 bases and the J gene lost 5 bases, with 13 bases spanning the gap. The CDR3 runs to 14 residues. The CDR3 here is CASSIKVGNEKLFF. As DNA, the CDR3 is TGTGCCAGCAGCATCAAGGTGGGAAATGAAAAACTGTTTTTT.

The chain links TRBV9 to TRBJ2-2, with D possibly matching TRBD1 (6 bases). The ends were cut back, 2 bases at V and 1 base at J, with 9 bases in the middle. CDR1 and CDR2 (germline): SGDLS, YYNGEE. CDR3 size: 15 residues. CDR3 in DNA: TGTGCCAGCAGCGTGGCAGGGGTGAACACCGGGGAGCTGTTTTTT. Its protein product is CASSVAGVNTGELFF.

Comment on this clone: The junction does not match germline at one end; this may be a read error. The genes are TRBV28 and TRBJ1-3; unclear D gene. There are 14 residues in the CDR3. Germline V gives CDR1 MDHEN, CDR2 SYDVKM. CDR3 protein: CASILDGSGNTIYF. CDR3 coding DNA: TGTGCCAGCATTTTAGACGGCTCTGGAAACACCATATATTTT.

This clone ranks as medium-sized. The V call is TRBV6-2 or TRBV6-3, the J call TRBJ2-3; no reliable D call. V shed 2 bases and J shed 4 bases, with 13 bases lying between them. The CDR3 is 15 residues long. CDR1 MNHEY and CDR2 SVGEGT come from the germline V gene. The CDR3 DNA follows: TGTGCCAGCAGTTACAGGGCAGGTCCCGCAGATACGCAGTATTTT. This codes for CASSYRAGPADTQYF.

The gene calls are TRBV13 and TRBJ1-2; tentatively, D is TRBD1 (5 bases). The CDR3 covers 15 residues. Germline-derived CDR1 and CDR2 are PRHDT and FYEKMQ (reference sequence). Trimming removed 2 bases from V and 4 bases from J, with 14 bases in between. CDR3 sequence (DNA): TGTGCCAGCAGCTTAAGGGAAGGGGCAAGCTATGGCTACACCTTC. It codes for CASSLREGASYGYTF.

In regard to this clone: One end of the junction does not line up with germline, which may come from a read error. The CDR3 nucleotides read TGTGCCAGCAGTTACCCCGGCGGCTACGGGCAGTACTTC. It codes for CASSYPGGYGQYF. The J gene is TRBJ2-7, the V gene TRBV6-2 or TRBV6-3; D gene unclear. The germline V gene has CDR1 MNHEY and CDR2 SVGEGT. The CDR3 has 13 residues.